The TCR beta chain under discussion was sequenced for a study of shared clonotypes between healthy human individuals. As regards this clone: This CDR3 is also generated by other DNA sequences in the sample.

The method was immunoSEQ multiplex PCR; TCRdb's version includes in-frame clones alone and lacks a portion of them. Of approximately 2.5 million clones listed, 80% to 95% were seen once; the top ten hold about 0.34%. Sequenced input: naive CD4+ T cells from PBMCs. Subset given: CD45RA+ positively selected. This clonotype was obtained from a man younger than 35 in good health. Some clones in this sample may be carry-over from other donors' samples.

The CDR3: CASSFRGTDTQYF. CDR3 sequence (DNA): TGTGCCAGCAGTTTCAGGGGCACAGATACGCAGTATTTT. The V call is TRBV27, the J call TRBJ2-3; a possible D gene is TRBD1 (5 bases). CDR3 length: 13 residues. The V gene's germline CDR1 is MNHEY and CDR2 SMNVEV (reference sequence). V was shortened by 3 bases and J by 1 base, with 5 bases between the two germline ends.